A single T cell receptor (beta chain) is shown here with its context. The record originates from a study of blood T cell repertoires in COVID-19. The wider study: Acute and convalescent COVID-19 samples came from the United States, Italy and Spain. Sources were T cells, B-cell-depleted T cells, or PBMCs; the material itself was cDNA or gDNA.

The CDR3 contains 12 residues. Germline CDR1 reads GTSNPN; CDR2 reads SVGIG (reference sequence). The V end lost 1 base, the J end lost 8 bases, and 8 bases lay between the germline ends. As handled by the study authors: Reference gene primer amplification in the assay estimated nucleated cell counts. Generated by immunoSEQ multiplex PCR, the TCRdb table keeps only in-frame clones and is missing some. That table supplies the V and J calls and clone size; D and trimming were determined from the DNA. In the table there are about 140,000 clones, around 89% of which are singletons. The sequence was collected from a woman older than 75 with acute or convalescent COVID-19. The chain combines TRBV30 with TRBJ1-4; weak D call: TRBD1 (5 bases). Sequenced input: peripheral blood. DNA for the CDR3: TGTGCCTGGAGTGAAAAGGGGGAAAAACTGTTTTTT. Encoded protein: CAWSEKGEKLFF.